This passage covers 15 T cell receptor beta chains from one sample sequenced in a study of T cell responses to AZD1222 COVID-19 vaccine. Repertoires were generated with immunoSEQ multiplex PCR, while TCRdb's copy carries only in-frame clones and drops some. The sample has about 130,000 clones, roughly nine tenths seen once; the top ten hold about 9.9%. The input for sequencing was peripheral blood, taken 28 days after the second AZD1222 dose. Receptor source: an adult who received the AZD1222 COVID-19 vaccine.

The CDR3 sequence: CASSARGVEKLFF. The CDR3 nucleotides are TGTGCCAGTAGTGCCAGGGGAGTTGAAAAACTGTTTTTT. The chain uses TRBV19 and TRBJ1-4, with D perhaps matching TRBD1 (6 bases). Germline values: CDR1 LNHDA, CDR2 SQIVND (reference sequence). The length of the CDR3 is 13 residues. Trimming removed 5 bases from V and 7 bases from J, with 11 bases in between.

This clone has a single count. V is TRBV7-2 and J is TRBJ2-3; no reliable D call. The CDR3 consists of 14 residues. V was shortened by 2 bases and J by 0 bases, with 6 bases between the two germline ends. The V gene's germline CDR1 is SGHTA and CDR2 FQGNSA. The CDR3 loop reads CASSLTLSTDTQYF. The CDR3 DNA reads TGTGCCAGCAGCTTAACCCTAAGCACAGATACGCAGTATTTT. The full variable domain, rest sourced from reference TRBV7-2 and TRBJ2-3, is GAGVSQSPSNKVTEKGKDVELRCDPISGHTALYWYRQSLGQGLEFLIYFQGNSAPDKSGLPSDRFSAERTGGSVSTLTIQRTQQEDSAVYLCASSLTLSTDTQYFGPGTRLTVL.

CDR3 DNA: TGCGCCAGCAGCCAAGAAGGCCCCGGGCGAGGGTATGGCTACACCTTC. This translates into CASSQEGPGRGYGYTF. This rearrangement joins TRBV4-3 to TRBJ1-2; D unresolved. The CDR3 is 16 amino acids. Germline assignment: CDR1 LGHNA and CDR2 YSLEER. Trimming cost V 0 bases and J 5 bases, with 16 bases left between them.

The rearrangement uses TRBV18 and TRBJ2-3; D is undetermined. Trimming took off 4 bases at V and 4 bases at J, with 21 bases between the two ends. The V gene's germline CDR1 is KGHSH and CDR2 LQKENI. The CDR3 runs 17 residues. The CDR3 DNA reads as TGTGCCAGCTCACTTATATTAGGCCCGACGTCGGCAGATACGCAGTATTTT. It encodes CASSLILGPTSADTQYF.

The chain has TRBV19 and TRBJ2-7, with D possibly called TRBD1 or TRBD2 (5 bases each). The CDR3 consists of 13 residues. In germline, CDR1 is LNHDA, CDR2 SQIVND (reference sequence). Trimming removed 4 bases from V and 4 bases from J, with 11 bases in between. The CDR3 coding sequence is TGTGCCAGTAGTAGGGACCCCCTTTACGAGCAGTACTTC. Encoded protein: CASSRDPLYEQYF.

The V and J genes are TRBV29-1 and TRBJ1-2; 7 nucleotides align to TRBD1. J was trimmed by 8 bases and V by 4 bases; bases with no gene match: 7. This CDR3 comprises 12 residues. Looked up from germline, CDR1 is SQVTM and CDR2 is ANQGSEA. CDR3 loop: CSVVTGSRGYTF. The DNA of the CDR3 is TGCAGCGTTGTGACAGGGAGTCGCGGCTACACCTTC.

As DNA, the CDR3 is TGTGCCAGCAGCCAAGATGGGGCCTCTGGAAACACCATATATTTT. Translated, it gives CASSQDGASGNTIYF. The chain links TRBV4-2 to TRBJ1-3; TRBD1 is a possible D gene (5 bases). Trimming shortened V by 0 bases and J by 0 bases, and 6 bases separated the two germline ends. Germline CDR1 is LGHNA and CDR2 is YNFKEQ. This CDR3 spans 15 amino acids.

Regarding this clone: One end of the junction is discordant with germline, which a read error may explain. The chain recombines TRBV7-8 with TRBJ1-2; D gene ambiguous. The CDR3 has 13 residues. Germline V lookup: CDR1 SGHVS, CDR2 FQNEAQ. Here the CDR3 reads CASSLAGRYGYTF. In DNA form, the CDR3 reads TGTGCCAGCAGCCTAGCTGGGCGGTATGGCTACACCTTC.

J is TRBJ2-3 and V is TRBV6-1, with D uncertain. Trimming left V 4 bases short and J 2 bases short, with 16 bases between. The CDR3 runs 16 residues. The V gene's germline CDR1 is MNHNS and CDR2 SASEGT. In DNA form, the CDR3 reads TGTGCCAGCAGTGTCTTTTCTGCAGCAGCCACAGATACGCAGTATTTT. It is translated as CASSVFSAAATDTQYF.

This clone was seen a few times. The chain uses TRBV2 and TRBJ2-1; possibly TRBD1 for D (6 bases). CDR3 length equals 11 residues. The V end lost 10 bases, the J end lost 10 bases, and 14 bases lay between the germline ends. Germline values: CDR1 SNHLY, CDR2 FYNNEI. The CDR3 loop reads CATASTGEQFF. CDR3 coding DNA: TGTGCCACTGCGTCTACAGGGGAGCAGTTCTTC. Full variable domain (outside the CDR3, taken from reference TRBV2 and TRBJ2-1): EPEVTQTPSHQVTQMGQEVILRCVPISNHLYFYWYRQILGQKVEFLVSFYNNEISEKSEIFDDQFSVERPDGSNFTLKIRSTKLEDSAMYFCATASTGEQFFGPGTRLTVL.

This clone occurred a few times. Here the CDR3 reads CASSSTGLDTEAFF. The CDR3 nucleotides are TGTGCCAGCAGCTCGACAGGGTTAGACACTGAAGCTTTCTTT. The rearrangement joins TRBV7-9 to TRBJ1-1; 7 nucleotides align to TRBD1. The trim removed 4 bases at V and 3 bases at J, leaving 5 bases unmatched. CDR3 length: 14 residues. Germline CDR1 reads SEHNR; CDR2 reads FQNEAQ (reference sequence).

The chain links TRBV12-3 or TRBV12-4 to TRBJ1-2, with D unclear. V was cut by 4 bases and J by 7 bases, with 13 bases left in between. The CDR3 covers 13 residues. In DNA form, the CDR3 reads TGTGCCAGCAGTTACCACGGGAATCCTGGCTACACCTTC. Protein: CASSYHGNPGYTF.

The chain uses TRBV5-6 and TRBJ2-7; D perhaps matches TRBD2 (5 bases). The CDR3 runs to 16 residues. CDR1 SGHDT and CDR2 YYEEEE come from the germline V gene. The V and J ends lost 3 bases and 3 bases respectively, with 19 bases between them. The chain's CDR3 is CASSSLGPPGNYEQYF. The CDR3 bases are TGTGCCAGCAGCTCACTTGGACCCCCGGGGAACTACGAGCAGTACTTC.

The V call is TRBV5-8, the J call TRBJ1-2, with a possible D match to TRBD1 (5 bases). The CDR3 loop spans 15 amino acids. V lost 3 bases and J lost 3, with 15 bases in between. In germline, CDR1 is SGHTS, CDR2 YDEGEE. DNA of the CDR3: TGTGCCAGCAGCTGGTCCGGGGCAACGCACTATGGCTACACCTTC. As protein: CASSWSGATHYGYTF.

The chain combines TRBV9 with TRBJ2-3; D gene unclear. The CDR3 extends over 15 amino acids. V gave up 0 bases and J gave up 0 bases, with 8 bases separating them. The germline gives CDR1 SGDLS, CDR2 YYNGEE. The CDR3 loop reads CASSVGLLSTDTQYF. CDR3 DNA: TGTGCCAGCAGCGTAGGTCTTCTTAGCACAGATACGCAGTATTTT.